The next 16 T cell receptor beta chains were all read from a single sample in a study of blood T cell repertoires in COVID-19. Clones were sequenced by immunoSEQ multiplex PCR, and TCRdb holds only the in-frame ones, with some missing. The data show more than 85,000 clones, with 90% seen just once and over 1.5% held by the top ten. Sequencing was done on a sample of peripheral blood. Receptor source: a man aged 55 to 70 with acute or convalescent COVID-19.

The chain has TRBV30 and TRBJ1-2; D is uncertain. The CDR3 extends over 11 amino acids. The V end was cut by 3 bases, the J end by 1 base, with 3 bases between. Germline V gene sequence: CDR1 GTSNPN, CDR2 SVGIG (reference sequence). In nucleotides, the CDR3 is TGTGCCTGGAGCCATAACTATGGCTACACCTTC. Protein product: CAWSHNYGYTF.

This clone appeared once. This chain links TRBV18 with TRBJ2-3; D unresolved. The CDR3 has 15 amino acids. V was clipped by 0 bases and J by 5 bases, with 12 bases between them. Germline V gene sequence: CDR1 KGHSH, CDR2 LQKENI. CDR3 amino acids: CASSPPLTTGDTQYF. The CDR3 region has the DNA TGTGCCAGCTCACCACCGTTAACTACCGGAGATACGCAGTATTTT.

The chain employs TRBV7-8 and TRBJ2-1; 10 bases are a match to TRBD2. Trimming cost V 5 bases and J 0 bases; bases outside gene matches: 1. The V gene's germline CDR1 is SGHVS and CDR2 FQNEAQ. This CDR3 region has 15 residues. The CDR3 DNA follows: TGTGCCAGCAGCGCTAGCGGGAGCTCCTACAATGAGCAGTTCTTC. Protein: CASSASGSSYNEQFF.

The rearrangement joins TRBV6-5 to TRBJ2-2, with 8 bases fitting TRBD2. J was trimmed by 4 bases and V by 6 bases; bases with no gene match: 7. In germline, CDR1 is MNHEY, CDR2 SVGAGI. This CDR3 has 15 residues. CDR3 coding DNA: TGTGCCAGCAGCTCCGCGACTAGCGTCACCGGGGAGCTGTTTTTT. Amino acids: CASSSATSVTGELFF.

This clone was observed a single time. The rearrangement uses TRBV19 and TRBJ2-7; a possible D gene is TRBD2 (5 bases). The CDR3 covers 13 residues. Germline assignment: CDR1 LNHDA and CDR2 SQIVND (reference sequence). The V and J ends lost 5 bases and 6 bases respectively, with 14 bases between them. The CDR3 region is CASSGSARGEQYF. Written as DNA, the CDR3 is TGTGCCAGTAGTGGGAGCGCCCGGGGCGAGCAGTACTTC. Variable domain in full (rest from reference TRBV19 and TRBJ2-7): DGGITQSPKYLFRKEGQNVTLSCEQNLNHDAMYWYRQDPGQGLRLIYYSQIVNDFQKGDIAEGYSVSREKKESFPLTVTSAQKNPTAFYLCASSGSARGEQYFGPGTRLTVT.

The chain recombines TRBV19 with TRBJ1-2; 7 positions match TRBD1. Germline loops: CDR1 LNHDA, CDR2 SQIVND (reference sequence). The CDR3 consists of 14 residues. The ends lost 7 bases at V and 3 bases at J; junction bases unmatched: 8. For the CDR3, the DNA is TGTGCCAGTACTCCTGACAGGGCGGACTATGGCTACACCTTC. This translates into CASTPDRADYGYTF.

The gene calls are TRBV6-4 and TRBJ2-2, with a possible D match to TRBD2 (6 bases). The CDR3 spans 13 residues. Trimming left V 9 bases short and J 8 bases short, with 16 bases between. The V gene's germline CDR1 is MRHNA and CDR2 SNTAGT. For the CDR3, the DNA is TGTGCCAGTCGGAGGGGAGGATCGGGGGAGCTGTTTTTT. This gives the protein CASRRGGSGELFF.

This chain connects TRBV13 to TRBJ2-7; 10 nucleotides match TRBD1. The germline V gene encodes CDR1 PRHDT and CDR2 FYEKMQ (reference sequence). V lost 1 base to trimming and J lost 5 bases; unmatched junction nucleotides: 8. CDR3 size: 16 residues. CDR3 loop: CASSLEGQGLKNEQYF. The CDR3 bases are TGTGCCAGCAGCTTAGAGGGACAGGGGCTCAAAAACGAGCAGTACTTC. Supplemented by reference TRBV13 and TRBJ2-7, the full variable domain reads AAGVIQSPRHLIKEKRETATLKCYPIPRHDTVYWYQQGPGQDPQFLISFYEKMQSDKGSIPDRFSAQQFSDYHSELNMSSLELGDSALYFCASSLEGQGLKNEQYFGPGTRLTVT.

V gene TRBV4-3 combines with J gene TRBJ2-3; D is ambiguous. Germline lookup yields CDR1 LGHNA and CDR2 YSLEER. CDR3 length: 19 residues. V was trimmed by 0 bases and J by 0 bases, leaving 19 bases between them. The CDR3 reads CASSQDPGATLTSTDTQYF. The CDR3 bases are TGCGCCAGCAGCCAAGATCCCGGAGCCACCCTTACTAGCACAGATACGCAGTATTTT.

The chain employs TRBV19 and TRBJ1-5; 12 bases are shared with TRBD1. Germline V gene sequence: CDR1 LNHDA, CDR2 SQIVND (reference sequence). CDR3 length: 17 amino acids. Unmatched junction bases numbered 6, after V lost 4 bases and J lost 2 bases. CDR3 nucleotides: TGTGCCAGTAGTAGGGGGACAGGGGGCGCCGGCAATCAGCCCCAGCATTTT. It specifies CASSRGTGGAGNQPQHF. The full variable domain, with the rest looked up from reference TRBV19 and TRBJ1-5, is DGGITQSPKYLFRKEGQNVTLSCEQNLNHDAMYWYRQDPGQGLRLIYYSQIVNDFQKGDIAEGYSVSREKKESFPLTVTSAQKNPTAFYLCASSRGTGGAGNQPQHFGDGTRLSIL.

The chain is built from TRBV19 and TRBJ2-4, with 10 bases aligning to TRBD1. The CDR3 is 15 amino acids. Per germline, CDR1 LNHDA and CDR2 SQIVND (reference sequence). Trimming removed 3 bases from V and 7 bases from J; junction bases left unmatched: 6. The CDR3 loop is CASSIRGGQGNIQYF. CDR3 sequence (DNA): TGTGCCAGTAGTATTCGGGGGGGACAGGGGAACATTCAGTACTTC. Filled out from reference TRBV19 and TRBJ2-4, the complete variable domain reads DGGITQSPKYLFRKEGQNVTLSCEQNLNHDAMYWYRQDPGQGLRLIYYSQIVNDFQKGDIAEGYSVSREKKESFPLTVTSAQKNPTAFYLCASSIRGGQGNIQYFGAGTRLSVL.

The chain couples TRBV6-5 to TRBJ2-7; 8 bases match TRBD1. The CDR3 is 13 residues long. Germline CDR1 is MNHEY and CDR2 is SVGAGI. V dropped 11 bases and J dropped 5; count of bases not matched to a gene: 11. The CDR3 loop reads CAASRTGTDEQYF. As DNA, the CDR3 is TGTGCCGCTAGTAGGACAGGGACCGACGAGCAGTACTTC.

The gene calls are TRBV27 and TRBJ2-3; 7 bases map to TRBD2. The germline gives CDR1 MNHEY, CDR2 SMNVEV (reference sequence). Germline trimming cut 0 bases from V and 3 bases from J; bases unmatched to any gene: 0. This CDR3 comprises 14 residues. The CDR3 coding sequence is TGTGCCAGCAGTTTATCCGGGGGGACAGATACGCAGTATTTT. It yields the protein CASSLSGGTDTQYF.

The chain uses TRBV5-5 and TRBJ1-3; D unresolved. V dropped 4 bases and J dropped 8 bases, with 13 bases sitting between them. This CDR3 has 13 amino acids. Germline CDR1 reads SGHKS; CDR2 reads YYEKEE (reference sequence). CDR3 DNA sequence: TGTGCCAGCAGCCCTACCTTCGGGGACACCATATATTTT. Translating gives CASSPTFGDTIYF.

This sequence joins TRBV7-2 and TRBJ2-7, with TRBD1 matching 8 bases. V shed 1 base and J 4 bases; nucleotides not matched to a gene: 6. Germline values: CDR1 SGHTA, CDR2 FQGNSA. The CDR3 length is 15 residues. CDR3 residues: CASSLEEWTGYEQYF. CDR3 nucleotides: TGTGCCAGCAGCTTAGAAGAGTGGACAGGGTACGAGCAGTACTTC. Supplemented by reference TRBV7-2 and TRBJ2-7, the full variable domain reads GAGVSQSPSNKVTEKGKDVELRCDPISGHTALYWYRQSLGQGLEFLIYFQGNSAPDKSGLPSDRFSAERTGGSVSTLTIQRTQQEDSAVYLCASSLEEWTGYEQYFGPGTRLTVT.

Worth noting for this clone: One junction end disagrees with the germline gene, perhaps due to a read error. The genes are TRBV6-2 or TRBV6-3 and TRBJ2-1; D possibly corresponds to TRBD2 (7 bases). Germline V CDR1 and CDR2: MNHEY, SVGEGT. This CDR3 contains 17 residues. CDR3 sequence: CASSYPREGTSFNEQFF. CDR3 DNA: TGTGCCAGCAGTTACCCAAGGGAGGGGACATCCTTCAATGAGCAGTTCTTC.